These T cell receptor beta chains were read from a single sample in a study of cytomegalovirus exposure and HLA in healthy donors. The data were produced by immunoSEQ multiplex PCR, yet TCRdb's version contains in-frame clones alone and is incomplete. Among about 240,000 clones listed, around 88% were seen once. The sample taken for sequencing was PBMCs. The receptors were sampled from a woman in her twenties or thirties in good health and CMV-seropositive. The CDR3 runs from the conserved cysteine through the conserved F or W. D genes are given only for firm matches. Where a row states a size, it is once, few, many or the class of an expanded clone; other rows omit it.

D: TRBD1; V: TRBV5-1; J: TRBJ2-7; size: .; DNA: TGCGCCAGCAGCTGGGGACAGGGTGGAACCTACGAGCAGTACTTC; CDR3: CASSWGQGGTYEQYF
D: TRBD2; V: TRBV13; J: TRBJ2-3; size: once; DNA: TGTGCCAGCAGTAGCGCCCTCACTAGCGGGAGTGGGGGTGGTACAGATACGCAGTATTTT; CDR3: CASSSALTSGSGGGTDTQYF
D: .; V: TRBV28; J: TRBJ2-1; size: .; DNA: TGTGCCAGCAGTTACCTGTACGGGGAGCGGTTCTTC; CDR3: CASSYLYGERFF
D: .; V: TRBV21-1; J: TRBJ1-3; size: .; DNA: TGTGCCAGCAGCAAAGCTCCTCAGTGGCTCGGAAACACCATATATTTT; CDR3: CASSKAPQWLGNTIYF
D: .; V: TRBV13; J: TRBJ1-1; size: .; DNA: TGTGCCAGCAGCTCTATCCAGAACACTGAAGCTTTCTTT; CDR3: CASSSIQNTEAFF
D: TRBD2; V: TRBV5-1; J: TRBJ2-3; size: .; DNA: TGCGCCAGCAGCTCAGTAGCGGGAGCGGTCGCAGATACGCAGTATTTT; CDR3: CASSSVAGAVADTQYF
D: TRBD2; V: TRBV5-1; J: TRBJ2-3; size: .; DNA: TGCGCCAGCAGCTTGCCCCGCTACGAGCGGGGTAGCACAGATACGCAGTATTTT; CDR3: CASSLPRYERGSTDTQYF
D: .; V: TRBV5-1; J: TRBJ2-1; size: .; DNA: TGCGCCAGCAGCCAAGAACGGGGTCAGCAGTTCTTC; CDR3: CASSQERGQQFF
D: .; V: TRBV28; J: TRBJ1-1; size: .; DNA: TGTGCCAGCAGGATTGGATGGAGCACTGAAGCTTTCTTT; CDR3: CASRIGWSTEAFF
D: .; V: TRBV4-1; J: TRBJ2-3; size: .; DNA: TGCGCCAGCAGCCAAGCCGGACACCCTAGCACAGATACGCAGTATTTT; CDR3: CASSQAGHPSTDTQYF
D: .; V: TRBV7-9; J: TRBJ2-7; size: .; DNA: TGTGCCAGCAGCTCCCAAAGCGGTTCCTACGAGCAGTACTTC; CDR3: CASSSQSGSYEQYF
D: .; V: TRBV20-1; J: TRBJ2-3; size: .; DNA: TGCAGTGCTAGCCCCCAAGATACGCAGTATTTT; CDR3: CSASPQDTQYF
D: TRBD2; V: TRBV5-8; J: TRBJ2-5; size: .; DNA: TGTGCCAGCAGCTCCCGTAGCGGGAGGGGAGAGACCCAGTACTTC; CDR3: CASSSRSGRGETQYF
D: TRBD2; V: TRBV4-1; J: TRBJ2-7; size: .; DNA: TGCGCCAGCAGCCAGGCTACTAGCGGACTCTCCTACGAGCAGTACTTC; CDR3: CASSQATSGLSYEQYF
D: .; V: TRBV11-2; J: TRBJ1-4; size: .; DNA: TGTGCCAGCAGCTTAGATGCCGGCGGGGGTCGGTCTGAAAAACTGTTTTTT; CDR3: CASSLDAGGGRSEKLFF
D: .; V: TRBV29-1; J: TRBJ1-1; size: once; DNA: TGCAGCGTTGTGGGGGCGGGTGAAGCTTTCTTT; CDR3: CSVVGAGEAFF
D: TRBD2; V: TRBV5-6; J: TRBJ2-1; size: .; DNA: TGTGCCAGCAGGAGGGCCGGGCGGGGGAGCTCCTACAATGAGCAGTTCTTC; CDR3: CASRRAGRGSSYNEQFF
D: TRBD2; V: TRBV7-9; J: TRBJ2-2; size: .; DNA: TGTGCCAGAAAGGGGCAGGGTGGGAGGGGAGCCGGGGAGCTGTTTTTT; CDR3: CARKGQGGRGAGELFF
D: TRBD2; V: TRBV10-3; J: TRBJ2-1; size: once; DNA: TGTGCCATCAAACTAGCGGGAGACTATGAGCAGTTCTTC; CDR3: CAIKLAGDYEQFF
D: .; V: TRBV28; J: TRBJ1-1; size: .; DNA: TGTGCCAGCAGGGCGGAACAAATCCGCGCTGAAGCTTTCTTT; CDR3: CASRAEQIRAEAFF
D: .; V: TRBV30; J: TRBJ1-5; size: few; DNA: TGTGCCTGGAGTATTCGGGGGGCAAAGAATCAGCCCCAGCATTTT; CDR3: CAWSIRGAKNQPQHF
D: TRBD2; V: TRBV9; J: TRBJ2-3; size: .; DNA: TGTGCCAGCAGCGTAGGTACTAGCGGGAGGACAGATACGCAGTATTTT; CDR3: CASSVGTSGRTDTQYF
D: TRBD1; V: TRBV25-1; J: TRBJ2-5; size: .; DNA: TGTGCCAGCAGTGACTGGACAGGGCGAGAGACCCAGTACTTC; CDR3: CASSDWTGRETQYF
D: .; V: TRBV27; J: TRBJ2-3; size: .; DNA: TGTGCCAGCAGTACCCGGACAGAGTACGAAGATACGCAGTATTTT; CDR3: CASSTRTEYEDTQYF
D: .; V: TRBV6-1; J: TRBJ2-1; size: .; DNA: TGTGCCAGCAGTGTTGAGCGGAACAATGAGCAGTTCTTC; CDR3: CASSVERNNEQFF